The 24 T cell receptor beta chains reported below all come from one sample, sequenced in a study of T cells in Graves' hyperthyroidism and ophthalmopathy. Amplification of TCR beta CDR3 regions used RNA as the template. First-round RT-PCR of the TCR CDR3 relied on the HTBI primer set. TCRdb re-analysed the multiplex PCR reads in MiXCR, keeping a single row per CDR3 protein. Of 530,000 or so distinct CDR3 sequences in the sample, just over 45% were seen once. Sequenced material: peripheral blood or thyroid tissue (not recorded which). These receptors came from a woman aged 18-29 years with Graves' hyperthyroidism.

The CDR3 loop reads CASSLDWTDEQFF. The CDR3 DNA sequence: TGTGCCAGCAGCCTGGATTGGACGGATGAGCAGTTCTTC. This chain connects TRBV7-9 to TRBJ2-1; D gene unclear. V lost 5 bases and J lost 8, with 13 bases in between. The CDR3 consists of 13 residues. The germline V gene encodes CDR1 SEHNR and CDR2 FQNEAQ (reference sequence).

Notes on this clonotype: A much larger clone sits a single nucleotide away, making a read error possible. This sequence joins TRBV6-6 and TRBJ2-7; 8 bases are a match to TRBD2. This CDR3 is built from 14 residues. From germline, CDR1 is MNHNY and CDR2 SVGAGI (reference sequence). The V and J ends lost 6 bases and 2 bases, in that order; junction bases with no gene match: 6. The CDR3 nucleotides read TGTGCCAGCAGCCACAGCGGGGGAGCCTACGAGCAGTACTTC. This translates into CASSHSGGAYEQYF.

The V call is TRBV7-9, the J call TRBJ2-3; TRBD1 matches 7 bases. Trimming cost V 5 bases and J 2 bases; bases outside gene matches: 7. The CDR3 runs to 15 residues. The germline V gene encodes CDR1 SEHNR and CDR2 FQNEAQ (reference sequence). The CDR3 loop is CASSQGGSNTDTQYF. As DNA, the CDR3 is TGTGCCAGCAGCCAAGGGGGCAGCAACACAGATACGCAGTATTTT.

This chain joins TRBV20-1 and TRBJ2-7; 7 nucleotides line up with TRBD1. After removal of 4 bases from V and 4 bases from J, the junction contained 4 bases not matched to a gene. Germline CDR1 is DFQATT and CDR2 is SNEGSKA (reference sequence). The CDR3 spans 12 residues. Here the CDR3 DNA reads TGCAGTGCTAAGACAGGGCCATACGAGCAGTACTTC. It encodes CSAKTGPYEQYF.

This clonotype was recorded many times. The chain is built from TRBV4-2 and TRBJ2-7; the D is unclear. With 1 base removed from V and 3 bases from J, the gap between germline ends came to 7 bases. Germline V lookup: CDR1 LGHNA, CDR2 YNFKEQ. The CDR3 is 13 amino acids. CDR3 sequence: CASSQGTDYEQYF. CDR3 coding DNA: TGTGCCAGCAGCCAAGGAACCGACTACGAGCAGTACTTC.

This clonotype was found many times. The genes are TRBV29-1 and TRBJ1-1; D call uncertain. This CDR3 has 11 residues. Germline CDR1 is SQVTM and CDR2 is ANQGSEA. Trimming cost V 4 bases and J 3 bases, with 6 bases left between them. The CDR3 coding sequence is TGCAGCGTTGGGGATCACACTGAAGCTTTCTTT. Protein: CSVGDHTEAFF.

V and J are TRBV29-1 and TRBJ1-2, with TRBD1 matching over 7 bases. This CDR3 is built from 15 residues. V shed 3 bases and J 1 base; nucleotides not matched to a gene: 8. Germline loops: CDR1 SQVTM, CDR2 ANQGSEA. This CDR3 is CSVDGGQTFNYGYTF. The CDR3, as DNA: TGCAGCGTTGACGGGGGACAGACTTTTAACTATGGCTACACCTTC.

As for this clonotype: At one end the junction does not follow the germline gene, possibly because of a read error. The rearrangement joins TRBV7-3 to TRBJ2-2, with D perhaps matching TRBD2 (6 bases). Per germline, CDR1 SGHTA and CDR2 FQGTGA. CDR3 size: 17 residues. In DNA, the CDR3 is TGCGCCAGCAGCCAAGCCCCCCGACTAGGGAACACCGGGGAGCTGTTTTTT. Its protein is CASSQAPRLGNTGELFF.

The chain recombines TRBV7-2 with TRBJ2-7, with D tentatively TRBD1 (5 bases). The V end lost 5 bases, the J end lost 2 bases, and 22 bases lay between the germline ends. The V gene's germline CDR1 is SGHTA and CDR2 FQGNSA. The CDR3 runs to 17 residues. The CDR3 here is CASSPTPRGKRTYEQYF. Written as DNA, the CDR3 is TGTGCCAGCAGCCCGACTCCTAGGGGCAAGCGAACCTACGAGCAGTACTTC.

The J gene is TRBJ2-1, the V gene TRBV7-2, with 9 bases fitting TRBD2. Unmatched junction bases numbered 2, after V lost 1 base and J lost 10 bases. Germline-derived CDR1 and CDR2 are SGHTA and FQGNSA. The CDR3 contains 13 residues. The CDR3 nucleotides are TGTGCCAGCAGCTTAGTTGCGGGGGGGGAGCAGTTCTTC. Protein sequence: CASSLVAGGEQFF.

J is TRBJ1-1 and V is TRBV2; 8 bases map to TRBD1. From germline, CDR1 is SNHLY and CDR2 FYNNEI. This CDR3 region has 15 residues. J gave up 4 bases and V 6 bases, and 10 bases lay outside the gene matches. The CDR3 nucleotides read TGTGCCAGCAGAGAACAGGGGGTGAATGGCACTGAAGCTTTCTTT. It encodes CASREQGVNGTEAFF.

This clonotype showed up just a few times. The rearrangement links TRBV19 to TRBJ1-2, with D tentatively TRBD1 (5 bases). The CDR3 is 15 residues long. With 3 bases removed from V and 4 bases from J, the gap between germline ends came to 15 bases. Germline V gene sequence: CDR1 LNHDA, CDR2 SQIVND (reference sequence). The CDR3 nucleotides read TGTGCCAGTAGTATCCGGGGAGCAGGGATCTATGGCTACACCTTC. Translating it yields CASSIRGAGIYGYTF.

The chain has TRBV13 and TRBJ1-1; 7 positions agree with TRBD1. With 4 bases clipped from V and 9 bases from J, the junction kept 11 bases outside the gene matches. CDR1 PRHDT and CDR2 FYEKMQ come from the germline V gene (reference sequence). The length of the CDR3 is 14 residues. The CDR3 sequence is CASSSRDREVQAFF. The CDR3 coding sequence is TGTGCCAGCAGCTCAAGAGACAGGGAAGTCCAAGCTTTCTTT. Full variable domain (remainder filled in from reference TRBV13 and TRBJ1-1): AAGVIQSPRHLIKEKRETATLKCYPIPRHDTVYWYQQGPGQDPQFLISFYEKMQSDKGSIPDRFSAQQFSDYHSELNMSSLELGDSALYFCASSSRDREVQAFFGQGTRLTVV.

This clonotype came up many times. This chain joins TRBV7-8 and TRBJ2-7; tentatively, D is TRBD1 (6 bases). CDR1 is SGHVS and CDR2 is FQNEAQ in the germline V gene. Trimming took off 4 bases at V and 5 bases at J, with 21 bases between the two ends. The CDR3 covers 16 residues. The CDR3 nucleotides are TGTGCCAGCAGCTCCCGACCGGGACAACAAGCGGACGAGCAGTACTTC. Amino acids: CASSSRPGQQADEQYF.

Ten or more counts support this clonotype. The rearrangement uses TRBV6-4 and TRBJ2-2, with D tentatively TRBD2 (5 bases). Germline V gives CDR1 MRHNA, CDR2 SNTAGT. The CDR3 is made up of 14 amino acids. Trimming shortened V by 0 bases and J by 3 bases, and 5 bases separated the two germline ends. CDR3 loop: CASSDSRDTGELFF. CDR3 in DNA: TGTGCCAGCAGTGACTCGAGGGACACCGGGGAGCTGTTTTTT.

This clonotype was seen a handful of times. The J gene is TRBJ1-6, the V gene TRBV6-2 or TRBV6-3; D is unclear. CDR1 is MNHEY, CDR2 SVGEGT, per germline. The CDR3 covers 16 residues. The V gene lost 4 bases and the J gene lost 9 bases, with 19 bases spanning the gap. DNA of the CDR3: TGTGCCAGCAGTTCATCCCCCGGTCGTCGGATTTCACCCCTCCACTTT. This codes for CASSSSPGRRISPLHF.

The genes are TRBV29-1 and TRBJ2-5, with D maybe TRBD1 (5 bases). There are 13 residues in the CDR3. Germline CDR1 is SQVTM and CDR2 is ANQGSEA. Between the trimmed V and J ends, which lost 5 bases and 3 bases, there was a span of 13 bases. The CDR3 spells CSVRAGNEETQYF. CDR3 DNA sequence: TGCAGCGTTAGGGCAGGGAATGAAGAGACCCAGTACTTC. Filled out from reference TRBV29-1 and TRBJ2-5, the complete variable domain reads SAVISQKPSRDICQRGTSLTIQCQVDSQVTMMFWYRQQPGQSLTLIATANQGSEATYESGFVIDKFPISRPNLTFSTLTVSNMSPEDSSIYLCSVRAGNEETQYFGPGTRLLVL.

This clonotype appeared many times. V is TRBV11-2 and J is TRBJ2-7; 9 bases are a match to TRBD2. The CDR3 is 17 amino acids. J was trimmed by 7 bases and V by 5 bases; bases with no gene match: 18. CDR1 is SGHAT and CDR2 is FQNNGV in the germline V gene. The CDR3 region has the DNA TGTGCCAGCAGCGGACCTAGCGGGACCTACCTGGAGTGGGAGCAGTACTTC. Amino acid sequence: CASSGPSGTYLEWEQYF.

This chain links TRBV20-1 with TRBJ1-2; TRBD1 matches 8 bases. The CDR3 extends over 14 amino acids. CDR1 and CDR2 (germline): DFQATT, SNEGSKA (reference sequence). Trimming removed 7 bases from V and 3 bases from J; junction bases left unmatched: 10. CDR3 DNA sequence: TGCAGTGTTAGGACGGACAGGGAAGACTATGGCTACACCTTC. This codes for CSVRTDREDYGYTF.

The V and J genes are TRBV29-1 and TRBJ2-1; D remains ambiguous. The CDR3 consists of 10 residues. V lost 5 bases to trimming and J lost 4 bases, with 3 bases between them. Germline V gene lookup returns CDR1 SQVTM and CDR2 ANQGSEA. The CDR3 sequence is CSVQYNEQFF. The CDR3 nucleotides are TGCAGCGTTCAATACAATGAGCAGTTCTTC.

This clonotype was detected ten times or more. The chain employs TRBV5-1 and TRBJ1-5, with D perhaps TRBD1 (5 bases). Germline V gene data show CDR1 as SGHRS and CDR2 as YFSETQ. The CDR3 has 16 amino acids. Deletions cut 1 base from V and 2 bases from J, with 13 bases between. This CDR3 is CASSLWGPSGNQPQHF. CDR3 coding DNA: TGCGCCAGCAGCTTGTGGGGCCCTTCTGGCAATCAGCCCCAGCATTTT.

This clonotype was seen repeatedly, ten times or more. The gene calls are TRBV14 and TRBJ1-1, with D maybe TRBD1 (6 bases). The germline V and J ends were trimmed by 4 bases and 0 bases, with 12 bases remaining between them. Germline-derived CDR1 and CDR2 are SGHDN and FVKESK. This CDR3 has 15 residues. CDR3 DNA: TGTGCCAGCAGCCTCCTACGGGGGCTGAACACTGAAGCTTTCTTT. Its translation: CASSLLRGLNTEAFF.

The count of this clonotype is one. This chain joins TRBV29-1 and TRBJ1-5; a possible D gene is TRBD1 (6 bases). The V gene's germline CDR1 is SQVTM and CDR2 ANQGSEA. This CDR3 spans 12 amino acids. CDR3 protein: CSRGQHRQPQHF. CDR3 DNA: TGCAGTCGAGGACAGCACCGGCAGCCCCAGCATTTT.

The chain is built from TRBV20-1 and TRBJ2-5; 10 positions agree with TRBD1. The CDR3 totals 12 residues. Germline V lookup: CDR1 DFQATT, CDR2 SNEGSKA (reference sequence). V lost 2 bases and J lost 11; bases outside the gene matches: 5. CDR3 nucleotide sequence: TGCAGTGCTAGACCGGGACAGGGGATTCAGTACTTC. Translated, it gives CSARPGQGIQYF.